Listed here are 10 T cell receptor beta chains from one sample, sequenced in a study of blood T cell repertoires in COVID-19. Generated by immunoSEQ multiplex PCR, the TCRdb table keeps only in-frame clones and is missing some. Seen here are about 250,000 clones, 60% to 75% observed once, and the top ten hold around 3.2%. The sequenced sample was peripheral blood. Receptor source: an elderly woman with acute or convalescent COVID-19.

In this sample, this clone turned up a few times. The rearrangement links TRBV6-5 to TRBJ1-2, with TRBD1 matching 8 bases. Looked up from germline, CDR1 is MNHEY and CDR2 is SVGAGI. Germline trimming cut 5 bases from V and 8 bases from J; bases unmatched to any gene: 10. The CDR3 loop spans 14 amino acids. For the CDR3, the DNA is TGTGCCAGCAGTAATGGACAGGGAGATAGGGGCTACACCTTC. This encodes CASSNGQGDRGYTF.

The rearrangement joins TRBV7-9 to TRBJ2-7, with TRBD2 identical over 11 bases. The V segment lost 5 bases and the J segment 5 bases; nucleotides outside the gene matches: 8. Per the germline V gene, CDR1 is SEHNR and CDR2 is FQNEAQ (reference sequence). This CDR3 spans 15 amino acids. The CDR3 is CASSPTGTSGHEQYF. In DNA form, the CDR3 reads TGTGCCAGCAGCCCAACAGGGACTAGCGGCCACGAGCAGTACTTC. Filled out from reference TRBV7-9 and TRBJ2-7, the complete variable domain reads DTGVSQNPRHKITKRGQNVTFRCDPISEHNRLYWYRQTLGQGPEFLTYFQNEAQLEKSRLLSDRFSAERPKGSFSTLEIQRTEQGDSAMYLCASSPTGTSGHEQYFGPGTRLTVT.

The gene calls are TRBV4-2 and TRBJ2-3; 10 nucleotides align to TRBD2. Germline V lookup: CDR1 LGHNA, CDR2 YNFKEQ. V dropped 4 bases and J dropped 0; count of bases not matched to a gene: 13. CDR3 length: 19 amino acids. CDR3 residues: CASSRSAGTSATSTDTQYF. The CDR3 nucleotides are TGTGCCAGCAGCCGGTCAGCCGGGACTAGCGCGACTAGCACAGATACGCAGTATTTT.

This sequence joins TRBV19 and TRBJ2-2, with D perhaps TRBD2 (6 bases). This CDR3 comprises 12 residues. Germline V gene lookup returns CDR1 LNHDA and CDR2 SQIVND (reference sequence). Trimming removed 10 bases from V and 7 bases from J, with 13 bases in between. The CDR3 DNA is TGTGCCACCCGACTAGGAGACGGGGAGCTGTTTTTT. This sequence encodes CATRLGDGELFF.

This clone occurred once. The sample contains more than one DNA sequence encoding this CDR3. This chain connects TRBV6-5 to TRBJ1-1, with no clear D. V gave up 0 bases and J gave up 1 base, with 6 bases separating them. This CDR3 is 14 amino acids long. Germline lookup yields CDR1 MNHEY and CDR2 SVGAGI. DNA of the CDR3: TGTGCCAGCAGTTACTCGACTAGGAACACTGAAGCTTTCTTT. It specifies CASSYSTRNTEAFF.

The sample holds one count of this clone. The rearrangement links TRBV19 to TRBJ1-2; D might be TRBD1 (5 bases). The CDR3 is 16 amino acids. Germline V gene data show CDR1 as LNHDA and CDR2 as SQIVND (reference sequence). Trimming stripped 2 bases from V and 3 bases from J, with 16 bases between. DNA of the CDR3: TGTGCCAGTAGTATATTGGCAGGGAGGATGGACTATGGCTACACCTTC. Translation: CASSILAGRMDYGYTF. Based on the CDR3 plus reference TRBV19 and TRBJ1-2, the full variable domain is DGGITQSPKYLFRKEGQNVTLSCEQNLNHDAMYWYRQDPGQGLRLIYYSQIVNDFQKGDIAEGYSVSREKKESFPLTVTSAQKNPTAFYLCASSILAGRMDYGYTFGSGTRLTVV.

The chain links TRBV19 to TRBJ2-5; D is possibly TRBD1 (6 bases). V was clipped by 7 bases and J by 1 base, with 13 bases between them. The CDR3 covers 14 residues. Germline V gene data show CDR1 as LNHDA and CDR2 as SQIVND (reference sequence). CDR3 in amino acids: CASTPGHLQETQYF. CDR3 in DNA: TGTGCCAGTACCCCGGGACATCTCCAAGAGACCCAGTACTTC.

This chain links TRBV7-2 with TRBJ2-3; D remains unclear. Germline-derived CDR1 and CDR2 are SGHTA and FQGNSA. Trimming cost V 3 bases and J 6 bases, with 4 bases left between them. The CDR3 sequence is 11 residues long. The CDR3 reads CASSFGDTQYF. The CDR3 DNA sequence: TGTGCCAGCAGCTTCGGGGATACGCAGTATTTT.

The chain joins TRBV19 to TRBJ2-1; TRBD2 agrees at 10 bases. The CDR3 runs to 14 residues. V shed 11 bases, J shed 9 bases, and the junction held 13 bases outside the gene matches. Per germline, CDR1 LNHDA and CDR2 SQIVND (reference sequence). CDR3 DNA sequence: TGTGCCTCTAGAGGGGCTAGCGGGAGTTCTGAGCAGTTCTTC. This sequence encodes CASRGASGSSEQFF. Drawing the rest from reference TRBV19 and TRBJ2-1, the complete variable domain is DGGITQSPKYLFRKEGQNVTLSCEQNLNHDAMYWYRQDPGQGLRLIYYSQIVNDFQKGDIAEGYSVSREKKESFPLTVTSAQKNPTAFYLCASRGASGSSEQFFGPGTRLTVL.

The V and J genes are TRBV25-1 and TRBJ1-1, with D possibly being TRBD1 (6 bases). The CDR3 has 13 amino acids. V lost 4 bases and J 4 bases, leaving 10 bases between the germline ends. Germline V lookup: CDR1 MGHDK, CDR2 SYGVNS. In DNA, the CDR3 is TGTGCCAGCAGTGGGGACATCACCACTGAAGCTTTCTTT. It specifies CASSGDITTEAFF.